This T cell receptor (beta chain) was profiled in a study of early T cells in non-severe SARS-CoV-2 infection. Study-wide background: Unsorted whole blood bulk RNA was sequenced, with unpaired chains.

This clonotype was picked up a small number of times. Germline assignment: CDR1 MNHEY and CDR2 SVGEGT. CDR3 length: 14 amino acids. The V end was cut by 6 bases, the J end by 0 bases, with 10 bases between. Unique molecular identifiers tagged individual cDNA molecules. TCRdb passed the 5' RACE reads through MiXCR, listing each CDR3 protein once. The table records tens of thousands of distinct CDR3 sequences, approximately 6.3% of them present only once. The clonotype was recovered from an adult who was a healthcare worker with PCR-confirmed SARS-CoV-2 infection or an uninfected control (not recorded which). Sequences were derived from whole blood, sampled at baseline. This sequence joins TRBV6-2 or TRBV6-3 and TRBJ2-3; D not certain. CDR3 sequence: CASSRVDSTDTQYF. In nucleotides, the CDR3 is TGTGCCAGCAGCCGAGTCGACAGCACAGATACGCAGTATTTT.